The T cell receptor (beta chain) described here comes from a study of blood T cells in healthy people across ages. There are a few counts of this clonotype. A J-beta primer mix and a sample-barcoded 5' primer were used in a second PCR of roughly 6 to 11 cycles. TCRdb re-called the 5' RACE reads through MiXCR, storing one row per CDR3 protein. Of roughly 1.7 million distinct CDR3 sequences in the sample, approximately 32% were seen once. CDR1 MNHNS and CDR2 SASEGT come from the germline V gene. This CDR3 comprises 16 residues. Losses at the gene ends were 8 bases for V and 0 bases for J; bases not matched to a gene: 13.

The chain joins TRBV6-1 to TRBJ2-7; TRBD1 agrees at 7 bases. The sample consisted of blood. The sequence derives from a woman aged 25 to 45 in good health. CDR3 in DNA: TGTGCCAGCTCACGACGTGCGACAGGGAGCTCCTACGAGCAGTACTTC. This codes for CASSRRATGSSYEQYF.